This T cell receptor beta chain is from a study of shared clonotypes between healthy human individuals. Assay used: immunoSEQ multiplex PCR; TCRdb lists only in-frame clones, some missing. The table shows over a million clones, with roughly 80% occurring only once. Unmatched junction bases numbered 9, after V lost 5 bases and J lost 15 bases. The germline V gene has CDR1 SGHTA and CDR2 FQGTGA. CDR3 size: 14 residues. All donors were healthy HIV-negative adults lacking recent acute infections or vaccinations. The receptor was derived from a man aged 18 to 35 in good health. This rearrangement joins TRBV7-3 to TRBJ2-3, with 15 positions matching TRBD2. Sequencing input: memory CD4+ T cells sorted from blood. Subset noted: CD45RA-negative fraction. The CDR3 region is CASSLGLAGGPLYF. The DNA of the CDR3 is TGTGCCAGCAGCCTCGGACTAGCGGGGGGGCCTCTTTATTTT.